This TCR beta chain was retrieved from a study of early T cells in non-severe SARS-CoV-2 infection. Study-level background: Investigators sequenced bulk RNA drawn from unsorted whole blood, and chains remained unpaired.

Unique molecular identifiers (one per individual cDNA molecule) were attached. TCRdb itself ran the 5' RACE reads through MiXCR, one entry per CDR3 protein. This sample has over 30,000 distinct CDR3 sequences; 3.5% to 5% occur once, and the top ten carry approximately 5.8%. V shed 2 bases and J shed 1 base, with 17 bases lying between them. Looked up from germline, CDR1 is SGHVS and CDR2 is FNYEAQ. The CDR3 has 17 amino acids. General study points: Using VDJdb, the matching emphasized anti-spike CD8 responses while missing private and CD4 specificities.

In the case of this clonotype: Its antigen is not known.

Material for sequencing was whole blood. This chain joins TRBV7-6 and TRBJ1-1; D is perhaps TRBD1 (5 bases). The sequence derives from an adult who was a healthcare worker with PCR-confirmed SARS-CoV-2 infection or an uninfected control (not recorded which). The CDR3 region is CASSLSVRELSNTEAFF. The CDR3 DNA is TGTGCCAGCAGCTTATCAGTCAGGGAGCTATCGAACACTGAAGCTTTCTTT.